This is a list of T cell receptor beta chains from one sample in a study of metastatic and nonmetastatic thyroid tumors. With MiXCR, TCRdb reprocessed the PCR reads. The data contain some 86,000 clones, around an eighth of them seen just once; the ten biggest clones take up 7% to 10%. Sequencing used tumor tissue. These receptors came from a female donor with papillary thyroid cancer or a benign thyroid nodule (not recorded which). Some clones in this sample may be carry-over from other donors' samples. Each CDR3 is given with its conserved first and last residue. The order of the fields is J gene, D gene, CDR3 length, clone size, V gene, CDR3 DNA, CDR3 protein. The D gene is left open where the match is weak. Some rows have no size entry. The others give once, few or many, or a class for an expanded clone.

j_call: TRBJ2-5; d_call: TRBD2; cdr3_length: 13; clone_size: many; v_call: TRBV24-1; cdr3_nt: TGTGCCACAGCCCTAGCGGGAGGGGAGACCCAGTACTTC; cdr3_aa: CATALAGGETQYF
j_call: TRBJ1-2; d_call: TRBD1; cdr3_length: 13; clone_size: few; v_call: TRBV7-3; cdr3_nt: TGTGCCAGCAGCCCCGGTACAGGGGCTTGCTACACCTTC; cdr3_aa: CASSPGTGACYTF
j_call: TRBJ1-2; d_call: TRBD1; cdr3_length: 16; clone_size: many; v_call: TRBV11-3; cdr3_nt: TGTGCCAGCAGCTTAGATCCTGGACAGGCCTACTATGGCTACACCTTC; cdr3_aa: CASSLDPGQAYYGYTF
j_call: TRBJ2-2; d_call: .; cdr3_length: 13; clone_size: .; v_call: TRBV5-4; cdr3_nt: TGTGCCAGCAGCTTTTCACCCACCGGGGAGCTGTTTTTT; cdr3_aa: CASSFSPTGELFF
j_call: TRBJ2-7; d_call: TRBD1; cdr3_length: 15; clone_size: many; v_call: TRBV28; cdr3_nt: TGTGCCAGCAGCTGGATCGGACAGGGGGCCTACGAGCAGTACTTC; cdr3_aa: CASSWIGQGAYEQYF
j_call: TRBJ2-6; d_call: .; cdr3_length: 16; clone_size: many; v_call: TRBV3-1; cdr3_nt: TGTGCCAGCAGCCAAGCTAGGAGCTCTGGGGCCAACGTCCTGACTTTC; cdr3_aa: CASSQARSSGANVLTF
j_call: TRBJ2-1; d_call: TRBD2; cdr3_length: 12; clone_size: many; v_call: TRBV20-1; cdr3_nt: TGCAGTGCTAGACTAGCGGGCAATGAGCAGTTCTTC; cdr3_aa: CSARLAGNEQFF
j_call: TRBJ2-3; d_call: TRBD2; cdr3_length: 18; clone_size: many; v_call: TRBV12-3/TRBV12-4; cdr3_nt: TGTGCCAGCAGTCCGCTTGGACTAGCGGGAGGTCTCACAGATACGCAGTATTTT; cdr3_aa: CASSPLGLAGGLTDTQYF
j_call: TRBJ1-1; d_call: .; cdr3_length: 16; clone_size: few; v_call: TRBV6-1; cdr3_nt: TGTGCCAGTCGACTCAGTAGCGGGGCTTGGGGCACTGAAGCTTTCTTT; cdr3_aa: CASRLSSGAWGTEAFF
j_call: TRBJ2-7; d_call: TRBD2; cdr3_length: 16; clone_size: many; v_call: TRBV28; cdr3_nt: TGTGCCAGCCTACTAGGAGCGGGAGGGCACCTCTACGAGCAGTACTTC; cdr3_aa: CASLLGAGGHLYEQYF
j_call: TRBJ1-1; d_call: TRBD1; cdr3_length: 14; clone_size: few; v_call: TRBV20-1; cdr3_nt: TGCAGTGCTAGGGGCCCAGACAGGGGATCAGAAGCTTTCTTT; cdr3_aa: CSARGPDRGSEAFF
j_call: TRBJ2-1; d_call: .; cdr3_length: 14; clone_size: many; v_call: TRBV7-2; cdr3_nt: TGTGCCAGCAGCTTAGAGCCGGTTTACAATGAGCAGTTCTTC; cdr3_aa: CASSLEPVYNEQFF
j_call: TRBJ2-1; d_call: .; cdr3_length: 17; clone_size: .; v_call: TRBV7-2; cdr3_nt: TGTGCCAGCAGCTTAGCCCGGGGCTCCATCTCCTACAATGAGCAGTTCTTC; cdr3_aa: CASSLARGSISYNEQFF
j_call: TRBJ1-3; d_call: .; cdr3_length: 15; clone_size: many; v_call: TRBV6-1; cdr3_nt: TGTGCCAGCAGTGAGTCAGTCCTCTCTGGAAACACCATATATTTT; cdr3_aa: CASSESVLSGNTIYF
j_call: TRBJ2-7; d_call: .; cdr3_length: 13; clone_size: many; v_call: TRBV20-1; cdr3_nt: TGCAGTGCTCCCCCCCAGGGGACCTACGAGCAGTACTTC; cdr3_aa: CSAPPQGTYEQYF
j_call: TRBJ2-7; d_call: TRBD2; cdr3_length: 15; clone_size: many; v_call: TRBV7-9; cdr3_nt: TGTGCCAGCAGGGGACTAGCGGGAGGAGGTAACGAGCAGTACTTC; cdr3_aa: CASRGLAGGGNEQYF
j_call: TRBJ2-6; d_call: .; cdr3_length: 15; clone_size: many; v_call: TRBV9; cdr3_nt: TGTGCCAGCAGCAGCGGGACACTTGGGGCCAACGTCCTGACTTTC; cdr3_aa: CASSSGTLGANVLTF
j_call: TRBJ2-1; d_call: TRBD2; cdr3_length: 15; clone_size: many; v_call: TRBV20-1; cdr3_nt: TGCAGTGCCCATGGGGCTAGCGGAAACTACAATGAGCAGTTCTTC; cdr3_aa: CSAHGASGNYNEQFF
j_call: TRBJ2-1; d_call: TRBD2; cdr3_length: 15; clone_size: many; v_call: TRBV2; cdr3_nt: TGTGCCAGCAGTCGGAGTGGGGGGGACTACAATGAGCAGTTCTTC; cdr3_aa: CASSRSGGDYNEQFF
j_call: TRBJ1-2; d_call: TRBD1; cdr3_length: 17; clone_size: many; v_call: TRBV6-1; cdr3_nt: TGTGCCAGCAGCCACTCACCAAAAGGACAGGGGGTTGGTGGCTACACCTTC; cdr3_aa: CASSHSPKGQGVGGYTF
j_call: TRBJ1-2; d_call: .; cdr3_length: 16; clone_size: many; v_call: TRBV6-1; cdr3_nt: TGTGCCAGCAGTCCCGGCCGGACCGCTGCTAACTATGGCTACACCTTC; cdr3_aa: CASSPGRTAANYGYTF
j_call: TRBJ1-4; d_call: .; cdr3_length: 13; clone_size: many; v_call: TRBV5-1; cdr3_nt: TGCGCCAGCAGCTTGGTTCCGGGTGAAAAACTGTTTTTT; cdr3_aa: CASSLVPGEKLFF
j_call: TRBJ1-2; d_call: TRBD1; cdr3_length: 14; clone_size: many; v_call: TRBV5-6; cdr3_nt: TGTGCCAGCAGCACACCGGACAGGGGGTATGGCTACACCTTC; cdr3_aa: CASSTPDRGYGYTF
j_call: TRBJ1-2; d_call: TRBD1; cdr3_length: 14; clone_size: many; v_call: TRBV5-1; cdr3_nt: TGCGCCAGCAGAGCTACAGGGGGGCTGCATGGCTACACCTTC; cdr3_aa: CASRATGGLHGYTF
j_call: TRBJ2-2; d_call: .; cdr3_length: 14; clone_size: many; v_call: TRBV14; cdr3_nt: TGTGCCAGCAGCCGCGGGCGGGCCACCGGGGAGCTGTTTTTT; cdr3_aa: CASSRGRATGELFF
j_call: TRBJ2-3; d_call: .; cdr3_length: 15; clone_size: many; v_call: TRBV20-1; cdr3_nt: TGCAGTGCTACAGGGATGGGGGTAGCTTCAGATACGCAGTATTTT; cdr3_aa: CSATGMGVASDTQYF
j_call: TRBJ2-7; d_call: TRBD1; cdr3_length: 13; clone_size: many; v_call: TRBV19; cdr3_nt: TGTGCCAGTAGTCCGACAGGGGGACGAGAGCAGTACTTC; cdr3_aa: CASSPTGGREQYF
j_call: TRBJ1-6; d_call: TRBD1; cdr3_length: 12; clone_size: many; v_call: TRBV7-9; cdr3_nt: TGTGCCACGGAACAGGGGGATTCACCCCTCCACTTT; cdr3_aa: CATEQGDSPLHF
j_call: TRBJ1-5; d_call: TRBD1; cdr3_length: 15; clone_size: many; v_call: TRBV2; cdr3_nt: TGTGCCAGCAGCACCGACAGGGGGCCAAATCAGCCCCAGCATTTT; cdr3_aa: CASSTDRGPNQPQHF
j_call: TRBJ1-3; d_call: .; cdr3_length: 16; clone_size: many; v_call: TRBV20-1; cdr3_nt: TGCAGTGTCCGCAACCCCCGACGGGAGTCTGGAAACACCATATATTTT; cdr3_aa: CSVRNPRRESGNTIYF
j_call: TRBJ2-7; d_call: TRBD2; cdr3_length: 14; clone_size: many; v_call: TRBV6-1; cdr3_nt: TGTGCCAGCAGGTCTAGCGGGAGCGGTTACGAGCAGTACTTC; cdr3_aa: CASRSSGSGYEQYF
j_call: TRBJ2-5; d_call: .; cdr3_length: 14; clone_size: many; v_call: TRBV20-1; cdr3_nt: TGCAGTGCTCCCCACCTGGGGAGACAAGAGACCCAGTACTTC; cdr3_aa: CSAPHLGRQETQYF
j_call: TRBJ1-3; d_call: .; cdr3_length: 17; clone_size: many; v_call: TRBV9; cdr3_nt: TGTGCCAGCAGCCCCCAGGGAATAATGGCCTCTGGAAACACCATATATTTT; cdr3_aa: CASSPQGIMASGNTIYF
j_call: TRBJ2-7; d_call: .; cdr3_length: 14; clone_size: many; v_call: TRBV30; cdr3_nt: TGTGCCTGGGGATCGGGCCGCCTGGACAACGAGCAGTACTTC; cdr3_aa: CAWGSGRLDNEQYF
j_call: TRBJ2-2; d_call: TRBD2; cdr3_length: 14; clone_size: many; v_call: TRBV11-1; cdr3_nt: TGTGCCAGCAGCCGGCGGGGGGGCACCGGGGAGCTGTTTTTT; cdr3_aa: CASSRRGGTGELFF
j_call: TRBJ1-5; d_call: .; cdr3_length: 14; clone_size: many; v_call: TRBV6-1; cdr3_nt: TGTGCCAGCAGTGCCCGGGACGTAAATCAGCCCCAGCATTTT; cdr3_aa: CASSARDVNQPQHF
j_call: TRBJ2-5; d_call: .; cdr3_length: 14; clone_size: many; v_call: TRBV7-9; cdr3_nt: TGTGCCAGCTCCCCGTGGGGGGGGCTGGAGACCCAGTACTTC; cdr3_aa: CASSPWGGLETQYF
j_call: TRBJ2-1; d_call: TRBD2; cdr3_length: 13; clone_size: many; v_call: TRBV29-1; cdr3_nt: TGCAGCTCAGGACTAGTCGCGGGCAATGAGCAGTTCTTC; cdr3_aa: CSSGLVAGNEQFF
j_call: TRBJ1-2; d_call: .; cdr3_length: 15; clone_size: few; v_call: TRBV6-1; cdr3_nt: TGCGCCAGCAGTCACCCCGGGGGACAACACTATGGCTACACCTTC; cdr3_aa: CASSHPGGQHYGYTF
j_call: TRBJ1-4; d_call: .; cdr3_length: 14; clone_size: many; v_call: TRBV19; cdr3_nt: TGTGCCAGTAGTAAACAAGCAACTAATGAAAAACTGTTTTTT; cdr3_aa: CASSKQATNEKLFF
j_call: TRBJ1-6; d_call: TRBD1; cdr3_length: 16; clone_size: many; v_call: TRBV3-1; cdr3_nt: TGTGCCAGCAGCCAAGCTAAGACAGGGACCAATTCACCCCTCCACTTT; cdr3_aa: CASSQAKTGTNSPLHF
j_call: TRBJ2-4; d_call: .; cdr3_length: 12; clone_size: many; v_call: TRBV12-3/TRBV12-4; cdr3_nt: TGTGCCAGCAGTTTAGGAACCGGGACTCAGTACTTC; cdr3_aa: CASSLGTGTQYF
j_call: TRBJ2-2; d_call: .; cdr3_length: 14; clone_size: many; v_call: TRBV12-5; cdr3_nt: TGTGCTAGTGGACAGGACATCAACACCGGGGAGCTGTTTTTT; cdr3_aa: CASGQDINTGELFF
j_call: TRBJ2-2; d_call: .; cdr3_length: 17; clone_size: .; v_call: TRBV27; cdr3_nt: TGTGCCAGCAGTTTATCGCATGGGGTCCGATGCACCGGGGAGCTGTTTTTT; cdr3_aa: CASSLSHGVRCTGELFF
j_call: TRBJ2-4; d_call: .; cdr3_length: 16; clone_size: few; v_call: TRBV7-8; cdr3_nt: TGTGCCAGCAGCCATAGATTACCTTCCGTCAAAAACATTCAGTACTTC; cdr3_aa: CASSHRLPSVKNIQYF
j_call: TRBJ1-4; d_call: .; cdr3_length: 13; clone_size: many; v_call: TRBV11-2; cdr3_nt: TGTGCCAGCAGCTTATCCCCGAATGAAAAACTGTTTTTT; cdr3_aa: CASSLSPNEKLFF
j_call: TRBJ1-4; d_call: TRBD1; cdr3_length: 14; clone_size: few; v_call: TRBV20-1; cdr3_nt: TGCAGTGCGATGACAGGGGGAGGTAATGAAGAACTGTTTTTT; cdr3_aa: CSAMTGGGNEELFF
j_call: TRBJ1-2; d_call: .; cdr3_length: 15; clone_size: many; v_call: TRBV9; cdr3_nt: TGTGCCAGCAGCGTAGAAGGGAGGGCAGGCGACGGCTACACCTTC; cdr3_aa: CASSVEGRAGDGYTF
j_call: TRBJ1-6; d_call: .; cdr3_length: 13; clone_size: many; v_call: TRBV7-2; cdr3_nt: TGTGCCAGCAACTCGGAATTTATTTCACCCCTCCACTTT; cdr3_aa: CASNSEFISPLHF
j_call: TRBJ1-1; d_call: TRBD1; cdr3_length: 11; clone_size: many; v_call: TRBV19; cdr3_nt: TGTGCCAGTAGTATGACAGGGGGAGCTTTCTTT; cdr3_aa: CASSMTGGAFF
j_call: TRBJ2-7; d_call: .; cdr3_length: 17; clone_size: many; v_call: TRBV27; cdr3_nt: TGTGCCAGCAGCCACAGGGGAGGGAGGGCCTTTCTCCACGAGCAGTACTTC; cdr3_aa: CASSHRGGRAFLHEQYF
j_call: TRBJ1-1; d_call: TRBD1; cdr3_length: 16; clone_size: many; v_call: TRBV20-1; cdr3_nt: TGCAGTGCTAGAGTTTACAGGGGGCGTCTGAACACTGAAGCTTTCTTT; cdr3_aa: CSARVYRGRLNTEAFF
j_call: TRBJ2-7; d_call: .; cdr3_length: 13; clone_size: many; v_call: TRBV6-1; cdr3_nt: TGTGCCAGCAGCTACCAACAGGGCTACGAGCAGTACTTC; cdr3_aa: CASSYQQGYEQYF
j_call: TRBJ2-7; d_call: .; cdr3_length: 16; clone_size: many; v_call: TRBV12-5; cdr3_nt: TGTGCTAGTGGTTTGACTCCGGGACAAGGAAAATACGAGCAGTACTTC; cdr3_aa: CASGLTPGQGKYEQYF